Sequencing of this TCR beta chain was carried out in a study of early T cells in non-severe SARS-CoV-2 infection. Individual cDNA molecules each received unique molecular identifiers attached to them. TCRdb recomputed calls from the 5' RACE reads with MiXCR, one row per CDR3 protein. The repertoire holds roughly 27,000 distinct CDR3 sequences, with approximately 5.4% as singletons. In this sample, this clonotype turned up many times. The CDR3 has 13 residues. Trimming took off 4 bases at V and 0 bases at J, with 8 bases between the two ends. Germline loops: CDR1 GTSNPN, CDR2 SVGIG (reference sequence).

The sample taken for sequencing was whole blood. The chain combines TRBV30 with TRBJ2-3, with a weak D call TRBD2 (5 bases). This sequence originates from an adult who was a healthcare worker with PCR-confirmed SARS-CoV-2 infection or an uninfected control (not recorded which). CDR3 sequence (DNA): TGTGCCTGGAACAGAGGGAGCACAGATACGCAGTATTTT. Translating gives CAWNRGSTDTQYF.